Each of the 24 T cell receptor beta chains below was sequenced from the same sample in a study of blood T cell repertoires in COVID-19. Clones were read by immunoSEQ multiplex PCR, and TCRdb kept only the in-frame ones, dropping some. Of about 87,000 clones detected, about 88% appear once; the ten largest clones hold approximately 5.6%. The sample comprised peripheral blood. The receptor source for this set is a woman at least 80 years old with active COVID-19.

The genes are TRBV7-8 and TRBJ1-5, with D unclear. The germline CDR1 and CDR2 sequences are SGHVS and FQNEAQ. The V gene lost 5 bases and the J gene lost 7 bases, with 21 bases spanning the gap. The length of the CDR3 is 16 residues. The CDR3 here is CASSDLRRGTIQPQHF. In DNA form, the CDR3 reads TGTGCCAGCAGCGATCTAAGACGGGGTACCATCCAGCCCCAGCATTTT.

This chain joins TRBV5-6 and TRBJ2-5, with D maybe TRBD2 (6 bases). The CDR3 has 12 amino acids. V gave up 4 bases and J gave up 4 bases, with 8 bases separating them. Germline values: CDR1 SGHDT, CDR2 YYEEEE. The CDR3 DNA is TGTGCCAGCAGCCCGGAGGGAGAGACCCAGTACTTC. Its protein product is CASSPEGETQYF.

CDR3 residues: CASSPLLQGNLASGYTF. CDR3 coding DNA: TGTGCCAGCAGCCCCCTCCTACAGGGGAATCTGGCAAGTGGCTACACCTTC. The chain combines TRBV7-9 with TRBJ1-2; 7 nucleotides line up with TRBD1. Germline V gene sequence: CDR1 SEHNR, CDR2 FQNEAQ (reference sequence). The J segment lost 7 bases and the V segment lost 5 bases, leaving 19 bases of the junction unmatched. The CDR3 contains 17 residues. Combining the CDR3 with reference TRBV7-9 and TRBJ1-2 gives the whole variable domain DTGVSQNPRHKITKRGQNVTFRCDPISEHNRLYWYRQTLGQGPEFLTYFQNEAQLEKSRLLSDRFSAERPKGSFSTLEIQRTEQGDSAMYLCASSPLLQGNLASGYTFGSGTRLTVV.

This chain's CDR3 is CSETSADTQYF. CDR3 bases: TGCAGCGAAACAAGCGCAGATACGCAGTATTTT. The chain links TRBV29-1 to TRBJ2-3, with D uncertain. V was cut by 7 bases and J by 4 bases, with 9 bases left in between. This CDR3 comprises 11 residues. Germline V gene lookup returns CDR1 SQVTM and CDR2 ANQGSEA.

The chain has TRBV5-4 and TRBJ2-1; 13 bases agree with TRBD2. With 4 bases clipped from V and 9 bases from J, the junction kept 10 bases outside the gene matches. Germline V CDR1 and CDR2: SGHNT, YYREEE (reference sequence). This CDR3 is built from 16 residues. The CDR3 sequence: CASSRAGTSGKVEQFF. In DNA, the CDR3 is TGTGCCAGCAGCCGCGCCGGGACTAGCGGGAAGGTTGAGCAGTTCTTC.

The chain couples TRBV28 to TRBJ1-1; 8 nucleotides agree with TRBD1. This CDR3 has 15 amino acids. V lost 5 bases and J lost 5; bases outside the gene matches: 10. CDR1 and CDR2 from the germline V gene are MDHEN and SYDVKM. The CDR3 loop is CASSQVQGARTEAFF. The DNA of the CDR3 is TGTGCCAGCAGTCAAGTCCAGGGGGCGCGGACTGAAGCTTTCTTT.

V usage is TRBV7-9 and J usage is TRBJ2-3, with 9 bases matching TRBD1. Germline values: CDR1 SEHNR, CDR2 FQNEAQ (reference sequence). The CDR3 spans 15 residues. The V gene end was trimmed by 5 bases and the J gene end by 4 bases; junction bases not matched to a gene: 7. In DNA form, the CDR3 reads TGTGCCAGCAGCCCCACAGGGGGCGGCGCAGATACGCAGTATTTT. This gives the protein CASSPTGGGADTQYF.

CDR3 DNA sequence: TGCGCCAGCAGCCAAGTAGGGACAGGCTATGGCTACACCTTC. As protein: CASSQVGTGYGYTF. The chain employs TRBV4-3 and TRBJ1-2; 8 bases map to TRBD1. CDR1 is LGHNA and CDR2 is YSLEER in the germline V gene. CDR3 length: 14 residues. V was pared by 1 base and J by 4 bases, with 2 bases of the junction left unmatched.

The J gene is TRBJ1-2, the V gene TRBV12-3 or TRBV12-4, with no clear D. This CDR3 comprises 13 residues. V dropped 5 bases and J dropped 4 bases, with 11 bases sitting between them. The CDR3 sequence is CASSPTAFYGYTF. For the CDR3, the DNA is TGTGCCAGCAGTCCTACAGCCTTCTATGGCTACACCTTC.

The chain couples TRBV7-3 to TRBJ2-2; D may be TRBD1 (6 bases). Trimming took 1 base from V and 3 from J, leaving 6 bases between them. The CDR3 runs 14 residues. CDR1 and CDR2 from the germline V gene are SGHTA and FQGTGA. This CDR3 reads CASSLNRDTGELFF. The CDR3 bases are TGTGCCAGCAGCTTAAACAGGGACACCGGGGAGCTGTTTTTT.

The V call is TRBV6-2 or TRBV6-3, the J call TRBJ2-7, with TRBD2 as a possible D gene (6 bases). Germline V lookup: CDR1 MNHEY, CDR2 SVGEGT. The CDR3 consists of 16 residues. V lost 3 bases and J 0 bases, leaving 15 bases between the germline ends. Here the CDR3 DNA reads TGTGCCAGCAGTTATCCCGGGACTCGAAACTCCTACGAGCAGTACTTC. It yields the protein CASSYPGTRNSYEQYF.

The chain recombines TRBV14 with TRBJ2-3; TRBD2 matches at 12 bases. CDR1 is SGHDN and CDR2 is FVKESK in the germline V gene. The CDR3 is 18 amino acids. V shed 3 bases, J shed 4 bases, and the junction held 11 bases outside the gene matches. The CDR3 reads CASSHRLAGDGEPDTQYF. The CDR3 DNA sequence: TGTGCCAGCAGCCATCGACTAGCGGGAGATGGGGAGCCAGATACGCAGTATTTT.

The chain recombines TRBV28 with TRBJ1-4; TRBD1 agrees at 7 bases. Germline CDR1 MDHEN, CDR2 SYDVKM. The CDR3 runs to 15 residues. Trimming took 7 bases from V and 5 from J; bases not matched to a gene: 10. CDR3 protein: CASTPRQGRNEKLFF. CDR3 coding DNA: TGTGCCAGCACCCCCCGACAGGGTCGGAATGAAAAACTGTTTTTT.

This clone was seen a single time. The chain links TRBV6-6 to TRBJ1-3, with a possible D match to TRBD1 (5 bases). The CDR3 runs 13 residues. V was clipped by 0 bases and J by 7 bases, with 7 bases between them. Per the germline V gene, CDR1 is MNHNY and CDR2 is SVGAGI (reference sequence). CDR3 in amino acids: CASSYSGLNTIYF. As DNA, the CDR3 is TGTGCCAGCAGTTACTCGGGGCTGAACACCATATATTTT.

The V gene is TRBV28, the J gene TRBJ1-2, with 8 bases that match TRBD1. The CDR3 has 14 amino acids. Germline V gives CDR1 MDHEN, CDR2 SYDVKM. J was trimmed by 6 bases and V by 9 bases; bases with no gene match: 12. The CDR3 coding sequence is TGTGCCAGTCACCTAGCACAGGGGGGTCATGGCTACACCTTC. This codes for CASHLAQGGHGYTF.

The chain employs TRBV21-1 and TRBJ2-5; no check of the table's D call, TRBD1, against the DNA was made. TRBV21-1 corresponds to a pseudogene. This CDR3 has 22 residues. The CDR3: CASSKPLTGPTRENGYQETQYF. The CDR3 nucleotides are TGTGCCAGCAGCAAGCCCTTGACAGGGCCAACGAGGGAGAATGGGTACCAAGAGACCCAGTACTTC.

In DNA, the CDR3 is TGTGCCAGCAGTTACGTCAGGGCAGTTTCACCCCTCCACTTT. Protein sequence: CASSYVRAVSPLHF. The chain combines TRBV6-2 or TRBV6-3 with TRBJ1-6; maybe TRBD1 (5 bases). The CDR3 totals 14 residues. V dropped 2 bases and J dropped 9 bases, with 11 bases sitting between them. Germline CDR1 MNHEY, CDR2 SVGEGT.

The V and J genes are TRBV19 and TRBJ1-2, with TRBD1 identical over 8 bases. With 4 bases clipped from V and 0 bases from J, the junction kept 13 bases outside the gene matches. This CDR3 is built from 18 residues. In germline, CDR1 is LNHDA, CDR2 SQIVND (reference sequence). CDR3 sequence (DNA): TGTGCCAGTAGTACACCAACCCCATACAGGGGGACTAACTATGGCTACACCTTC. It translates to CASSTPTPYRGTNYGYTF.

The rearrangement joins TRBV10-2 to TRBJ2-3; D call uncertain. Germline V gene lookup returns CDR1 WSHSY and CDR2 SAAADI. The CDR3 is 13 amino acids. The ends were cut back, 4 bases at V and 4 bases at J, with 9 bases in the middle. CDR3: CASSVLISDTQYF. CDR3 coding DNA: TGCGCCAGCAGTGTACTAATTTCAGATACGCAGTATTTT.

This clone was detected a few times. The chain is built from TRBV28 and TRBJ1-6, with 10 bases aligning to TRBD1. Germline trimming cut 4 bases from V and 10 bases from J; bases unmatched to any gene: 10. The CDR3 extends over 16 amino acids. Germline V gene data show CDR1 as MDHEN and CDR2 as SYDVKM. The DNA for the CDR3 is TGTGCCAGCAGTTCCACCGGGACAGGGGTTTTCTCACCCCTCCACTTT. It specifies CASSSTGTGVFSPLHF.

The rearrangement uses TRBV6-5 and TRBJ2-7; D might be TRBD1 (6 bases). V lost 8 bases and J lost 1, with 15 bases in between. The CDR3 is 14 residues long. CDR1 and CDR2 from the germline V gene are MNHEY and SVGAGI. The chain's CDR3 is CASGRDTFSYEQYF. The CDR3 DNA follows: TGTGCCAGCGGACGGGACACTTTTTCCTACGAGCAGTACTTC.

J is TRBJ1-3 and V is TRBV4-3; D gene uncertain. The germline V and J ends were trimmed by 0 bases and 0 bases, with 6 bases remaining between them. CDR3 size: 15 residues. The germline gives CDR1 LGHNA, CDR2 YSLEER. The CDR3 region is CASSQDPGSGNTIYF. In DNA, the CDR3 is TGCGCCAGCAGCCAAGATCCAGGCTCTGGAAACACCATATATTTT.

This chain joins TRBV10-3 and TRBJ1-2; 11 bases align to TRBD1. This CDR3 is 15 amino acids long. Germline CDR1 reads ENHRY; CDR2 reads SYGVKD. V lost 6 bases to trimming and J lost 4 bases; unmatched junction nucleotides: 7. CDR3 amino acids: CAIRPGQGVGYGYTF. The CDR3 nucleotides are TGTGCCATCAGGCCGGGACAGGGGGTCGGCTATGGCTACACCTTC.

This clone came up once. The DNA for the CDR3 is TGTGCCAGCAGCATTAATAGCGGGGGTACGCGGAATGAGCAGTTCTTC. It is translated as CASSINSGGTRNEQFF. The chain carries TRBV11-3 and TRBJ2-1; 9 bases line up with TRBD2. V trimming: 5 bases; J trimming: 7 bases; junction bases outside the gene matches: 12. CDR1 and CDR2 (germline): SGHNT, YENEEA. The CDR3 loop spans 16 amino acids.